This record looks at one TCR beta chain sequence and its context. Antigen unknown. This sample is drawn from a study of OX40 agonist ivuxolimab in advanced cancers. The protocol was immunoSEQ multiplex PCR, while the TCRdb copy is restricted to in-frame clones and leaves out a portion. The profile shows approximately 76,000 clones, approximately 85% of them singletons. Findings and limits, study-wide: In a subset of nonresponders, normalized T-cell clonal expansion was also low. Patients who responded partially at 0.1-3.0 mg/kg showed clonal expansion ranking among the lowest.

The receptor was isolated from an adult with an advanced solid tumor such as melanoma, head and neck, liver or kidney cancer. The sequences come from CD4+ or CD8+ T cells sorted from blood, collected in a trial of the OX40 agonist ivuxolimab.

The CDR3 nucleotides are TGTGCCAGCAGTCCGGGACTAGCGCTTGCCTACAATGAGCAGTTCTTC. This encodes CASSPGLALAYNEQFF. J is TRBJ2-1 and V is TRBV6-6, with TRBD2 identical over 10 bases. The CDR3 is 16 amino acids. V was clipped by 5 bases and J by 2 bases; unmatched bases: 6. CDR1 is MNHNY, CDR2 SVGAGI, per germline (reference sequence).